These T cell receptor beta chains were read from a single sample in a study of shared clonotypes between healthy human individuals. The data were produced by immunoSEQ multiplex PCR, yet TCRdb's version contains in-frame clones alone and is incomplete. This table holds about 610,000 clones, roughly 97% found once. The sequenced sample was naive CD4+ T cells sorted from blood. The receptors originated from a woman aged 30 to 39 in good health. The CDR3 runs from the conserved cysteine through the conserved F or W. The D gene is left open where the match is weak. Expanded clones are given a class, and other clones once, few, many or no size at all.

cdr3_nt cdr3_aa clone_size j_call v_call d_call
TGTGCCAGCAGTTTATGGACAGGGTCTGTCTCCGGCTACACCTTC CASSLWTGSVSGYTF NA TRBJ1-2 TRBV27 TRBD1
TGTGCCAGCAGCTCCGAGACCGGGCCCCAGCATTTT CASSSETGPQHF NA TRBJ1-5 TRBV7-9 NA
TGCAGTGCTGGGACAGGGGGTGGCTACACCTTC CSAGTGGGYTF NA TRBJ1-2 TRBV20-1 TRBD1
TGTGCCATCAGTGAGTCGGGAAGCTCCTACGAGCAGTACTTC CAISESGSSYEQYF NA TRBJ2-7 TRBV10-3 NA
TGTGCCAGCAGCCACCGGTTCTTC CASSHRFF once TRBJ2-1 TRBV7-2 NA
TGTGCCAGCAGTTATACCGAAACCTACGAGCAGTACTTC CASSYTETYEQYF NA TRBJ2-7 TRBV6-6 NA
TGTGCCAGCATTCCCAGTACTTACAATCAGCCCCAGCATTTT CASIPSTYNQPQHF NA TRBJ1-5 TRBV6-1 NA
TGTGCCAGCTTGCAGGGAGTCCACAATGAGCAGTTCTTC CASLQGVHNEQFF NA TRBJ2-1 TRBV18 NA
TGTGCCAGCAGCTTTCACATGGAAGGAGGCTACACCTTC CASSFHMEGGYTF NA TRBJ1-2 TRBV5-8 NA
TGTGCCAGCAGTTTACCCGGAGTCGGGGGGATCTACGAGCAGTACTTC CASSLPGVGGIYEQYF NA TRBJ2-7 TRBV28 TRBD2
TGTGCCAGCAGTTACTCGGCGGGATTCTACGAGCAGTACTTC CASSYSAGFYEQYF once TRBJ2-7 TRBV6-5 NA
TGTGCCACCGGGGGGGTGGATAATTCACCCCTCCACTTT CATGGVDNSPLHF NA TRBJ1-6 TRBV19 NA
TGTGCCAGCAGTATATTTAGCGGGAAGGATGAGCAGTTCTTC CASSIFSGKDEQFF NA TRBJ2-1 TRBV28 TRBD2
TGTGCCAGCAGCCCGGCCCCCAGCCTTAACACCGGGGAGCTGTTTTTT CASSPAPSLNTGELFF NA TRBJ2-2 TRBV27 NA
TGCAGCGTCGGATCACTACTAGCGCGCGGGTACGAGCAGTACTTC CSVGSLLARGYEQYF NA TRBJ2-7 TRBV29-1 TRBD2
TGTGCCAGCAGCCCGACTGGGGCTTCCTACGAGCAGTACTTC CASSPTGASYEQYF NA TRBJ2-7 TRBV7-7 NA
TGTGCCAGCAGGCTCAGGGGACTAGCGGGAGACGAGCAGTACTTC CASRLRGLAGDEQYF NA TRBJ2-7 TRBV5-8 TRBD2
TGTGCCACCAGCAGCGCTGGCGCCAACCGGGGAAAGACCCAGTACTTC CATSSAGANRGKTQYF once TRBJ2-5 TRBV15 NA
TGTGCCAGCAGTACACGACAGATAGAAGGCACTGAAGCTTTCTTT CASSTRQIEGTEAFF NA TRBJ1-1 TRBV6-6 NA
TGTGCCAGCAGCCTCTTCGGACAGGGGGCGAGAGTCCTGACTTTC CASSLFGQGARVLTF once TRBJ2-6 TRBV4-2 TRBD1
TGTGCCAGCAGCACCCCATGGGTCAGGGTGACTGGAAACACCATATATTTT CASSTPWVRVTGNTIYF NA TRBJ1-3 TRBV21-1 NA
TGCGCCAGCAGTGAGTCACCAACAGGAGAGACCCAGTACTTC CASSESPTGETQYF NA TRBJ2-5 TRBV10-1 NA
TGTGCCATCAGTGAGTCTCTTAGCGGGAGGGGCAATGAGCAGTTCTTC CAISESLSGRGNEQFF NA TRBJ2-1 TRBV10-3 TRBD2
TGTGCCAGCAGCCCATACAGCCCTGGGGCCAACGTCCTGACTTTC CASSPYSPGANVLTF NA TRBJ2-6 TRBV5-8 NA
TGCGCCAGCAGCTTGGAGGCAGGGGCTCGAGAGACCCAGTACTTC CASSLEAGARETQYF NA TRBJ2-5 TRBV5-1 NA
TGTGCCAGCAGAGAAAATTGGTCAGGGGATATAGGGAGCGGCTACACCTTC CASRENWSGDIGSGYTF NA TRBJ1-2 TRBV6-4 NA
TGTGCCAGCAGTAAAAGTCTGGGGGTAGCTTTCTTT CASSKSLGVAFF NA TRBJ1-1 TRBV6-5 NA
TGTGCTAGTGGTTTGGGTCTACGGGAGAGTGGGAACGAGCAGTACTTC CASGLGLRESGNEQYF NA TRBJ2-7 TRBV12-5 NA
TGTGCCAGCAGCAACGGTGGGGGTACAGGGGGAGGGAGAACTAATGAAAAACTGTTTTTT CASSNGGGTGGGRTNEKLFF NA TRBJ1-4 TRBV21-1 NA
TGTGCCAGCAGCGCGAGGAAGGGTGGGGGCACAGATACGCAGTATTTT CASSARKGGGTDTQYF NA TRBJ2-3 TRBV7-2 NA
TGTGCCAGCAGCTTAGTGGACGGGAGGAATGAGCAGTTCTTC CASSLVDGRNEQFF NA TRBJ2-1 TRBV7-2 TRBD2
TGTGCCAGCGGTGGCGGGGGGTACTACGAGCAGTACTTC CASGGGGYYEQYF once TRBJ2-7 TRBV6-6 TRBD2
TGTGCCAGCAGTTTATCTCGGGACTTCTACAATGAGCAGTTCTTC CASSLSRDFYNEQFF NA TRBJ2-1 TRBV28 NA
TGTGCCAGCAGCCCCGGGACCAGTCACACCGGGGAGCTGTTTTTT CASSPGTSHTGELFF NA TRBJ2-2 TRBV7-9 NA
TGCGCCAGCAGCCAAGGGACAGTTTATGGCTACACCTTC CASSQGTVYGYTF NA TRBJ1-2 TRBV4-1 NA